The next 16 T cell receptor beta chains were all read from a single sample in a study of T cell responses to AZD1222 COVID-19 vaccine. TCRdb keeps only in-frame clones here, not all; method: immunoSEQ multiplex PCR. The sample contains over 150,000 clones, about 86% of which appear only once. The specimen comprised peripheral blood, sampled 28 days after the second AZD1222 dose. The source is an adult who received the AZD1222 COVID-19 vaccine.

The CDR3 loop is CASSQDGTGGVSDTQYF. The CDR3 DNA reads as TGTGCCAGCAGCCAAGACGGGACAGGGGGCGTCTCAGATACGCAGTATTTT. This chain joins TRBV3-1 (or the pseudogene TRBV3-2) and TRBJ2-3; the match to TRBD1 covers 12 bases. The CDR3 loop spans 17 amino acids. V was clipped by 0 bases and J by 4 bases; unmatched bases: 5. In germline, CDR1 is LGHDT, CDR2 YNNKEL (reference sequence).

This clone was counted between two and nine times. The chain couples TRBV6-5 to TRBJ1-2, with D uncertain. Germline CDR1 MNHEY, CDR2 SVGAGI. The length of the CDR3 is 15 residues. V lost 8 bases and J 0 bases, leaving 16 bases between the germline ends. The CDR3: CASSITSTANYGYTF. The CDR3 DNA sequence: TGTGCCAGCTCGATCACGAGTACAGCTAACTATGGCTACACCTTC.

This chain connects TRBV19 to TRBJ1-5; 7 bases agree with TRBD1. V shed 5 bases, J shed 5 bases, and the junction held 12 bases outside the gene matches. The CDR3 consists of 16 residues. Germline V gene lookup returns CDR1 LNHDA and CDR2 SQIVND (reference sequence). CDR3 residues: CASSSLLGQRDQPQHF. CDR3 DNA: TGTGCCAGTAGTTCATTATTGGGACAGAGGGATCAGCCCCAGCATTTT.

This clone was counted once. V and J are TRBV7-3 and TRBJ2-2; TRBD1 matches at 7 bases. Germline V gene lookup returns CDR1 SGHTA and CDR2 FQGTGA. After removal of 4 bases from V and 4 bases from J, the junction contained 12 bases not matched to a gene. The CDR3 is 17 amino acids. The CDR3 loop is CASSYGRDSGVTGELFF. CDR3 DNA: TGTGCCAGCAGCTACGGCCGGGACAGTGGTGTCACCGGGGAGCTGTTTTTT.

The chain has TRBV7-2 and TRBJ2-4, with 11 bases identical to TRBD1. The CDR3 is made up of 16 amino acids. V was pared by 5 bases and J by 9 bases, with 12 bases of the junction left unmatched. Germline-derived CDR1 and CDR2 are SGHTA and FQGNSA. In DNA form, the CDR3 reads TGTGCCAGCAGCCCGACGAGGACAGGGGGCGCAGGCATTCAGTACTTC. The encoded protein is CASSPTRTGGAGIQYF.

The chain couples TRBV10-2 to TRBJ2-4; 9 nucleotides line up with TRBD2. Unmatched junction bases numbered 12, after V lost 3 bases and J lost 3 bases. The CDR3 extends over 18 amino acids. Germline V lookup: CDR1 WSHSY, CDR2 SAAADI. This chain's CDR3 is CASSDRAGGGLGKNIQYF. The CDR3 bases are TGCGCCAGCAGTGATAGAGCGGGGGGAGGTTTGGGCAAAAACATTCAGTACTTC.

CDR3 bases: TGCGCCAGCAGCTCGACGGGACAGGGGGCTGTCGGGGAGCTGTTTTTT. It codes for CASSSTGQGAVGELFF. V is TRBV5-1 and J is TRBJ2-2; 12 bases fit TRBD1. CDR1 SGHRS and CDR2 YFSETQ come from the germline V gene. This CDR3 spans 16 amino acids. V gave up 3 bases and J gave up 7 bases; unmatched junction bases: 7.

The CDR3 loop is CASTSGGSLTDTQYF. The DNA of the CDR3 is TGTGCCAGCACTAGCGGGGGGTCACTCACAGATACGCAGTATTTT. The chain uses TRBV9 and TRBJ2-3; 11 bases map to TRBD2. The V and J ends lost 6 bases and 2 bases, in that order; junction bases with no gene match: 5. Per germline, CDR1 SGDLS and CDR2 YYNGEE. The CDR3 has 15 residues.

The rearrangement uses TRBV3-1 (or the pseudogene TRBV3-2) and TRBJ1-2, with TRBD1 as a possible D gene (5 bases). The CDR3 consists of 14 residues. With 5 bases removed from V and 2 bases from J, the gap between germline ends came to 12 bases. In germline, CDR1 is LGHDT, CDR2 YNNKEL (reference sequence). The CDR3 sequence is CASSSWGPNYGYTF. The CDR3 coding sequence is TGTGCCAGCAGCTCGTGGGGACCGAACTATGGCTACACCTTC.

This chain uses TRBV7-7 with TRBJ2-5; the match to TRBD2 covers 9 bases. The V segment lost 1 base and the J segment 1 base; nucleotides outside the gene matches: 7. Looked up from germline, CDR1 is SSHAT and CDR2 is FNYEAQ (reference sequence). This CDR3 is 17 amino acids long. This CDR3 reads CASSLGGLAGFQETQYF. CDR3 nucleotide sequence: TGTGCCAGCAGCTTAGGGGGGCTAGCGGGGTTCCAAGAGACCCAGTACTTC.

This chain uses TRBV7-9 with TRBJ1-2; TRBD1 might be the D (6 bases). From germline, CDR1 is SEHNR and CDR2 FQNEAQ (reference sequence). Between the trimmed V and J ends, which lost 5 bases and 8 bases, there was a span of 21 bases. The CDR3 is 15 amino acids. This CDR3 is CASSPSGGGAGGYTF. CDR3 bases: TGTGCCAGCAGCCCCTCGGGCGGGGGCGCCGGGGGCTACACCTTC.

This chain joins TRBV11-2 and TRBJ1-1, with D perhaps matching TRBD1 (6 bases). This CDR3 spans 13 amino acids. Germline V gene data show CDR1 as SGHAT and CDR2 as FQNNGV. Trimming took off 8 bases at V and 4 bases at J, with 14 bases between the two ends. DNA for the CDR3: TGTGCCAGCGGGCAGGGGCCTCCCACTGAAGCTTTCTTT. Translation: CASGQGPPTEAFF.

V usage is TRBV24-1 and J usage is TRBJ2-1; D tentatively reads TRBD1 or TRBD2 (7 bases each). V lost 6 bases and J 4 bases, leaving 12 bases between the germline ends. Germline CDR1 KGHDR, CDR2 SFDVKD. This CDR3 contains 14 residues. The CDR3 bases are TGTGCCACCAGTCCCAGGGGGGGGTACAATGAGCAGTTCTTC. Encoded protein: CATSPRGGYNEQFF.

This chain connects TRBV10-3 to TRBJ2-1; a possible D gene is TRBD2 (5 bases). The CDR3 runs to 14 residues. V was pared by 3 bases and J by 2 bases, with 8 bases between. Looked up from germline, CDR1 is ENHRY and CDR2 is SYGVKD. This CDR3 is CAISEAVAYNEQFF. The CDR3 region has the DNA TGTGCCATCAGTGAAGCGGTCGCCTACAATGAGCAGTTCTTC.

This chain joins TRBV9 and TRBJ2-5; 9 bases map to TRBD2. The CDR3 runs to 17 residues. Trimming cost V 1 base and J 4 bases; bases outside gene matches: 11. CDR1 is SGDLS, CDR2 YYNGEE, per germline. As DNA, the CDR3 is TGTGCCAGCAGCGTATACCCCATGCGGGGGGGACGAGAGACCCAGTACTTC. Translation: CASSVYPMRGGRETQYF.

This clone was observed at least ten times. This chain joins TRBV18 and TRBJ2-2; D is ambiguous. Germline V CDR1 and CDR2: KGHSH, LQKENI. This CDR3 is built from 14 residues. V was trimmed by 3 bases and J by 2 bases, leaving 7 bases between them. The CDR3 sequence: CASSPLTNTGELFF. CDR3 bases: TGTGCCAGCTCACCGTTGACCAACACCGGGGAGCTGTTTTTT.